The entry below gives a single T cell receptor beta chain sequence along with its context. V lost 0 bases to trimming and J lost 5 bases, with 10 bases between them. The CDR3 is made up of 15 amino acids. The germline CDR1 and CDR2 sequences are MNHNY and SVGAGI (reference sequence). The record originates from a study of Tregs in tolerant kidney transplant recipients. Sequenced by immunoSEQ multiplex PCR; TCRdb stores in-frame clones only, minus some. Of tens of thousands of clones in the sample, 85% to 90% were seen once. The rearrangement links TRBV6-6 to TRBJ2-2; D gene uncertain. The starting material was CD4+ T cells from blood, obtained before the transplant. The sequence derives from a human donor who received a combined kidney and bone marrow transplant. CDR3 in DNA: TGTGCCAGCAGTTACTCAGGAGTCGGGACCGGGGAGCTGTTTTTT. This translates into CASSYSGVGTGELFF.